The 9 T cell receptor beta chains given below trace back to one sample, sequenced in a study of blood T cell repertoires in COVID-19. Sequencing was performed with immunoSEQ multiplex PCR; in TCRdb, only in-frame clones are kept and a portion is missing. Of about 140,000 clones listed, 84% are singletons. Sequencing used peripheral blood. Receptors were obtained from a human donor in a cohort sampled during active COVID-19.

The gene calls are TRBV3-1 (or the pseudogene TRBV3-2) and TRBJ2-4, with 9 bases identical to TRBD2. Germline V lookup: CDR1 LGHDT, CDR2 YNNKEL (reference sequence). CDR3 length equals 18 residues. V was pared by 4 bases and J by 0 bases, with 10 bases of the junction left unmatched. As DNA, the CDR3 is TGTGCCAGCAGCCGGCGGGGGGGCGGGAGCTTAGCCAAAAACATTCAGTACTTC. Translated: CASSRRGGGSLAKNIQYF.

The chain links TRBV27 to TRBJ2-2; a possible D gene is TRBD2 (6 bases). Germline V CDR1 and CDR2: MNHEY, SMNVEV (reference sequence). Trimming cost V 4 bases and J 6 bases, with 18 bases left between them. This CDR3 has 16 amino acids. CDR3 sequence reads: CASSSSNRGRSGELFF. The CDR3 DNA reads TGTGCCAGCAGTTCGAGTAATCGGGGGAGGTCCGGGGAGCTGTTTTTT.

This clone was picked up one time. The chain employs TRBV19 and TRBJ1-5; D possibly corresponds to TRBD1 (6 bases). Germline CDR1 is LNHDA and CDR2 is SQIVND (reference sequence). V was trimmed by 9 bases and J by 4 bases, leaving 13 bases between them. The CDR3 runs 13 residues. As DNA, the CDR3 is TGTGCCAGCGACAGGCGTTTTAATCAGCCCCAGCATTTT. Its translation: CASDRRFNQPQHF.

The chain is built from TRBV4-3 and TRBJ2-3, with D possibly being TRBD1 (6 bases). V lost 0 bases to trimming and J lost 0 bases, with 13 bases between them. Germline-derived CDR1 and CDR2 are LGHNA and YSLEER. The CDR3 runs 17 residues. The CDR3 loop reads CASSQDLDSLSTDTQYF. As DNA, the CDR3 is TGCGCCAGCAGCCAAGACCTGGACAGTTTGAGCACAGATACGCAGTATTTT.

This chain uses TRBV9 with TRBJ2-2; D might be TRBD2 (7 bases). Trimming pared 0 bases from V and 5 bases from J, leaving 14 bases between. The germline V gene has CDR1 SGDLS and CDR2 YYNGEE. CDR3 size: 16 residues. CDR3 sequence: CASSVELGGDTGELFF. CDR3 coding DNA: TGTGCCAGCAGCGTAGAGTTAGGGGGGGATACCGGGGAGCTGTTTTTT.

This chain uses TRBV27 with TRBJ1-6; D possibly corresponds to TRBD1 (5 bases). Trimming shortened V by 2 bases and J by 8 bases, and 13 bases separated the two germline ends. The CDR3 has 15 residues. Germline V gene sequence: CDR1 MNHEY, CDR2 SMNVEV (reference sequence). The CDR3 reads CASSLGRVTYSPLHF. The DNA for the CDR3 is TGTGCCAGCAGTTTAGGCAGGGTTACGTATTCACCCCTCCACTTT.

The rearrangement joins TRBV30 to TRBJ2-5; 9 bases map to TRBD2. This CDR3 region has 18 residues. Germline values: CDR1 GTSNPN, CDR2 SVGIG (reference sequence). The J segment lost 5 bases and the V segment lost 1 base, leaving 17 bases of the junction unmatched. The CDR3 DNA reads as TGTGCCTGGAGTGACGGGCGGGGGGGCGGTTGGTTGGAGGAGACCCAGTACTTC. Translating it yields CAWSDGRGGGWLEETQYF.

The chain uses TRBV5-1 and TRBJ2-3; 7 positions agree with TRBD2. The CDR3 spans 14 residues. The germline CDR1 and CDR2 sequences are SGHRS and YFSETQ. With V trimmed by 6 bases and J by 5 bases, 9 bases remained unmatched. DNA of the CDR3: TGCGCCAGCACCCGTGGGGGGGTGGGAGATACGCAGTATTTT. Encoded protein: CASTRGGVGDTQYF.

V is TRBV12-3 or TRBV12-4 and J is TRBJ2-1; TRBD1 is a possible D gene (5 bases). V lost 7 bases, J lost 6 bases, and 13 bases lay in between. The CDR3 covers 13 residues. This CDR3 is CASIPLGANEQFF. The CDR3 region has the DNA TGTGCCAGCATCCCTCTTGGGGCCAATGAGCAGTTCTTC.